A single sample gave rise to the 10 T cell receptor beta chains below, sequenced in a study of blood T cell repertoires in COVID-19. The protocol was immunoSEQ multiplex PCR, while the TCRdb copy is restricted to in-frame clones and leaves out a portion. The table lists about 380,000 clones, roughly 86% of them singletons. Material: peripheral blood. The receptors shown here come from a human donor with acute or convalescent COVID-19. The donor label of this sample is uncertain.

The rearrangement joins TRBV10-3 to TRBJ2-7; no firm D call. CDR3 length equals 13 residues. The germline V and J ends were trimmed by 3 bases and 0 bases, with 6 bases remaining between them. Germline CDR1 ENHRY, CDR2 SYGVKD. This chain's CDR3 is CAISEAGSYEQYF. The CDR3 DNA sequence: TGTGCCATCAGTGAAGCCGGCTCCTACGAGCAGTACTTC.

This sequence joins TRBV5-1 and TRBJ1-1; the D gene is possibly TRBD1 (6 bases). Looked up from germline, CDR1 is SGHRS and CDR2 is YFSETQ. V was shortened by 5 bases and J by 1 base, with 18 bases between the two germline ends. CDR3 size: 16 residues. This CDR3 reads CASRTQRGLGNTEAFF. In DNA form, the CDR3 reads TGCGCCAGCAGAACCCAGCGGGGGCTGGGGAACACTGAAGCTTTCTTT.

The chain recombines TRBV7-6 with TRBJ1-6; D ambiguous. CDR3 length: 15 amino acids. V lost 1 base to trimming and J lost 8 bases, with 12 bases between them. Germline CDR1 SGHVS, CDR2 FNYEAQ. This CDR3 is CASSLEARLDSPLHF. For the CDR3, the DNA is TGTGCCAGCAGCTTAGAAGCGAGGCTCGATTCACCCCTCCACTTT. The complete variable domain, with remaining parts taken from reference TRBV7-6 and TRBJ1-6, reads GAGVSQSPRYKVTKRGQDVALRCDPISGHVSLYWYRQALGQGPEFLTYFNYEAQQDKSGLPNDRFSAERPEGSISTLTIQRTEQRDSAMYRCASSLEARLDSPLHFGNGTRLTVT.

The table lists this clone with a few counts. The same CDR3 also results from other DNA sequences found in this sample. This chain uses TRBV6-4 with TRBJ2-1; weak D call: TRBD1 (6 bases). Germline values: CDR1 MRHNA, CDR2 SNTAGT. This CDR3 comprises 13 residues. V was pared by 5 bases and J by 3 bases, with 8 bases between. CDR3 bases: TGTGCCAGCAGTAGGGACAACTACAATGAGCAGTTCTTC. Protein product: CASSRDNYNEQFF.

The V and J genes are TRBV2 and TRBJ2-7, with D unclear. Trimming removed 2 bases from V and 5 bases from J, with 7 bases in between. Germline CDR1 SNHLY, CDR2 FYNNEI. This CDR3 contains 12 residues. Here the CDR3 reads CASSERVNEQYF. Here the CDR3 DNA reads TGTGCCAGCAGTGAACGCGTCAACGAGCAGTACTTC.

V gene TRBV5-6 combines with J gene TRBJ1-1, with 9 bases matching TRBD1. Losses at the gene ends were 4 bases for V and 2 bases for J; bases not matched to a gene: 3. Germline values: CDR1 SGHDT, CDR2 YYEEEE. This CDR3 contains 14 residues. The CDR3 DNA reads TGTGCCAGCAGCCACAGGGGGCCCAACACTGAAGCTTTCTTT. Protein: CASSHRGPNTEAFF.

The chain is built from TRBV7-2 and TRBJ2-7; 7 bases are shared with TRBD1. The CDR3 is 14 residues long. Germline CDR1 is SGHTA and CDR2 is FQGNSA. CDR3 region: CAIRVTGNLYEQYF. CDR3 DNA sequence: TGTGCTATAAGGGTGACAGGGAACCTCTACGAGCAGTACTTC.

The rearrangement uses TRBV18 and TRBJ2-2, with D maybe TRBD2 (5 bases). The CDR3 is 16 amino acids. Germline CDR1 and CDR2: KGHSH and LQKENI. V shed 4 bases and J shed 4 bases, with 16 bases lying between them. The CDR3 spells CASSLEVGEVTGELFF. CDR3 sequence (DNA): TGTGCCAGCTCACTAGAGGTCGGGGAAGTCACCGGGGAGCTGTTTTTT.

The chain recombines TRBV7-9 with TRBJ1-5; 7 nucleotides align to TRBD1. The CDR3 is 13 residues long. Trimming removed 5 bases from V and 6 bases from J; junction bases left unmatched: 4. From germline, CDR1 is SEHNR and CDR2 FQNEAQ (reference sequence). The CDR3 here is CASSVTGVQPQHF. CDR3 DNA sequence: TGTGCCAGCAGCGTAACAGGGGTTCAGCCCCAGCATTTT.

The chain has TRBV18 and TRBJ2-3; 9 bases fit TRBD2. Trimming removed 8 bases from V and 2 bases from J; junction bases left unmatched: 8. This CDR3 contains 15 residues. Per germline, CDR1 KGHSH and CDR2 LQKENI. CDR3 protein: CASDPAGGPTDTQYF. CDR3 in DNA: TGTGCCAGCGACCCAGCGGGGGGCCCCACAGATACGCAGTATTTT.